This T cell receptor (beta chain) was recorded in a study of radiotherapy plus CTLA-4 blockade in lung cancer. The germline CDR1 and CDR2 sequences are LNHDA and SQIVND (reference sequence). CDR3 length: 16 amino acids. V dropped 0 bases and J dropped 7; count of bases not matched to a gene: 11. Using immunoSEQ multiplex PCR, the repertoire was profiled, and TCRdb retains in-frame clones only, with some absent. The table lists roughly 48,000 clones, approximately 78% of them singletons. This TCR was sampled from a human donor with non-small cell lung cancer who had stable disease on radiotherapy plus ipilimumab. The J gene is TRBJ2-7, the V gene TRBV19, with 8 bases aligning to TRBD2. The material was peripheral blood, obtained from a patient treated with radiotherapy plus ipilimumab. The CDR3 here is CASSIDPSGSAREQYF. DNA for the CDR3: TGTGCCAGTAGTATAGATCCGAGCGGGAGTGCGAGGGAGCAGTACTTC.